The clone carrying this TCR beta chain was seen a single time. Germline V CDR1 and CDR2: MNHEY, SMNVEV (reference sequence). Trimming stripped 5 bases from V and 4 bases from J, with 18 bases between. This CDR3 spans 15 amino acids. The data stem from a study of blood T cell repertoires in COVID-19. The wider study: Spain, Italy and the United States supplied samples that represented acute and convalescent COVID-19. Sources were T cells, B-cell-depleted T cells, or PBMCs; the material itself was cDNA or gDNA.

Per the study methods: Reference gene primer amplification yielded estimated nucleated cell counts. Generated by immunoSEQ multiplex PCR, the TCRdb table keeps only in-frame clones and is missing some. V, J and clone size derive from that table, while D and trimming were established from the DNA sequence. The table has 90,000 to 120,000 clones, over 80% seen once; the top ten hold approximately 4.1%. This TCR was sampled from a woman between 70 and 85 years old with acute or convalescent COVID-19. V gene TRBV27 combines with J gene TRBJ2-7; D might be TRBD1 (7 bases). Material for sequencing was peripheral blood. The CDR3 DNA sequence: TGTGCCAGCAGTCCCTCGGGCCAGGGGGGTTACGAGCAGTACGTC. Translation: CASSPSGQGGYEQYV.